This T cell receptor (beta chain) was sequenced in a study of PD-L1 blockade in urothelial cancer. About the study: From 2014, patients received atezolizumab, given as 1,200 mg intravenously every 3 weeks.

The templates were synthetic TCR analogs, and they were spiked into each PCR. Here immunoSEQ multiplex PCR was the method, and the copy in TCRdb shows in-frame clones only, minus some. Seen here are approximately 65,000 clones, around 90% observed once, and the top ten hold less than 4%. Turning to this clone: Antigen: not known.

Study outcomes and limitations: Enhanced expansion of tumor-associated blood clones at 3 weeks characterized durable-benefit patients.

The V end lost 2 bases, the J end lost 3 bases, and 8 bases lay between the germline ends. CDR1 SGHAT and CDR2 FQNNGV come from the germline V gene. The CDR3 runs 15 residues. This clonotype was obtained from a man in his sixties with urothelial cancer. Material: PBMCs, obtained around atezolizumab (anti-PD-L1) treatment. The chain carries TRBV11-2 and TRBJ1-6, with D possibly matching TRBD1 (6 bases). This CDR3 reads CASSLTRGYNSPLHF. Written as DNA, the CDR3 is TGTGCCAGCAGCTTAACCAGGGGCTATAATTCACCCCTCCACTTT.